These 5 T cell receptor beta chains were sequenced from one sample in a study of T cell changes during pregnancy in multiple sclerosis. Clones were read by immunoSEQ multiplex PCR, and TCRdb kept only the in-frame ones, dropping some. The sample shows fewer than 30,000 clones, approximately 94% of them seen only once. The specimen was CD8+ T cells from peripheral blood mononuclear cells, collected before pregnancy. These receptors all come from a female donor with multiple sclerosis, enrolled in a pregnancy study.

DNA of the CDR3: TGTGCCAGCAGTGTACAGGGGTTCGAGTCCTCCTACGAGCAGTACTTC. It codes for CASSVQGFESSYEQYF. The chain recombines TRBV27 with TRBJ2-7; TRBD1 matches at 7 bases. The CDR3 sequence is 16 residues long. The germline V gene encodes CDR1 MNHEY and CDR2 SMNVEV (reference sequence). J lost 0 bases, V lost 5 bases, and 10 bases had no gene match.

J is TRBJ2-7 and V is TRBV4-1, with D tentatively TRBD2 (6 bases). There are 16 residues in the CDR3. Germline lookup yields CDR1 MGHRA and CDR2 YSYEKL. V dropped 2 bases and J dropped 0 bases, with 14 bases sitting between them. CDR3 nucleotide sequence: TGCGCCAGCAGCCAAAGTTCCCCGACTAGCTCCTACGAGCAGTACTTC. It translates to CASSQSSPTSSYEQYF.

This clone was counted a single time. The chain carries TRBV7-3 and TRBJ2-2; 10 bases match TRBD1. The CDR3 runs 18 residues. After removal of 5 bases from V and 5 bases from J, the junction contained 14 bases not matched to a gene. Germline values: CDR1 SGHTA, CDR2 FQGTGA. The CDR3 region is CASSLGGTGVSRTGELFF. The CDR3 DNA reads TGTGCCAGCAGCCTTGGCGGGACAGGGGTATCAAGGACCGGGGAGCTGTTTTTT.

This chain uses TRBV7-9 with TRBJ2-7; 7 bases map to TRBD1. CDR3 length equals 16 residues. With 6 bases clipped from V and 5 bases from J, the junction kept 16 bases outside the gene matches. Per the germline V gene, CDR1 is SEHNR and CDR2 is FQNEAQ (reference sequence). Here the CDR3 reads CASSSFSSGQLHEQYF. The CDR3 DNA reads as TGTGCCAGCAGTTCCTTTTCCTCGGGACAGCTCCACGAGCAGTACTTC.

The CDR3 DNA reads TGTGCCAGCAGAACCCCCAGGGAGGCAGGGTCCCTAAAGGATGAGCAGTTCTTC. The encoded protein is CASRTPREAGSLKDEQFF. V is TRBV2 and J is TRBJ2-1; a weak D match, TRBD2 (6 bases). Trimming removed 6 bases at V and 8 bases at J, with 29 bases between. CDR3 length equals 18 residues. Germline lookup yields CDR1 SNHLY and CDR2 FYNNEI. Variable domain in full (rest from reference TRBV2 and TRBJ2-1): EPEVTQTPSHQVTQMGQEVILRCVPISNHLYFYWYRQILGQKVEFLVSFYNNEISEKSEIFDDQFSVERPDGSNFTLKIRSTKLEDSAMYFCASRTPREAGSLKDEQFFGPGTRLTVL.